Below are 13 T cell receptor beta chains sequenced from a single sample in a study of Graves' ophthalmopathy and Graves' hyperthyroidism. The authors amplified TCR beta CDR3 regions, and they did so from RNA transcripts for repertoire sequencing. First-round RT-PCR with HTBI primers preceded a second-round multiplex PCR. TCRdb fed the multiplex PCR reads into MiXCR, producing one record per CDR3 protein. The data hold some 160,000 distinct CDR3 sequences, with 35% to 50% observed a single time. Material for sequencing was peripheral blood. The receptors stem from a man aged 25 to 45 with Graves' ophthalmopathy.

This clonotype was detected ten times or more. The DNA for the CDR3 is TGTGCCTGGAGTACCGGGGACGGTGGGGGGGAGCTGTTTTTT. Its translation is CAWSTGDGGGELFF. The V and J genes are TRBV30 and TRBJ2-2; D may correspond to TRBD1 or TRBD2 (5 bases each). Germline CDR1 is GTSNPN and CDR2 is SVGIG (reference sequence). The CDR3 covers 14 residues. Trimming stripped 2 bases from V and 8 bases from J, with 15 bases between.

This clonotype was picked up many times. This sequence joins TRBV7-9 and TRBJ2-7, with no clear D. This CDR3 region has 14 residues. In germline, CDR1 is SEHNR, CDR2 FQNEAQ (reference sequence). V was shortened by 3 bases and J by 2 bases, with 11 bases between the two germline ends. CDR3 protein: CASSLGQNPYEQYF. The DNA of the CDR3 is TGTGCCAGCAGCTTGGGTCAGAACCCCTACGAGCAGTACTTC.

This clonotype came up many times. The chain's CDR3 is CATSLSMNTEAFF. The CDR3 DNA reads as TGTGCCACCTCCCTCAGCATGAACACTGAAGCTTTCTTT. V usage is TRBV6-1 and J usage is TRBJ1-1; D is ambiguous. Germline-derived CDR1 and CDR2 are MNHNS and SASEGT. The V and J ends lost 10 bases and 0 bases respectively, with 12 bases between them. CDR3 size: 13 residues.

This clonotype was counted at least ten times. The CDR3 region has the DNA TGTGCCAGCAGCTCCCCTCCAGCGGAATACGAGCAGTACTTC. It is translated as CASSSPPAEYEQYF. The chain carries TRBV7-2 and TRBJ2-7, with D possibly being TRBD2 (5 bases). V lost 4 bases, J lost 4 bases, and 14 bases lay in between. Germline V gene lookup returns CDR1 SGHTA and CDR2 FQGNSA. This CDR3 has 14 residues.

This clonotype was counted at least ten times. The V gene is TRBV6-5, the J gene TRBJ2-7, with D maybe TRBD1 (5 bases). This CDR3 has 15 residues. Germline values: CDR1 MNHEY, CDR2 SVGAGI. The V end was cut by 0 bases, the J end by 2 bases, with 11 bases between. CDR3 sequence: CASSYSAGMTYEQYF. In nucleotides, the CDR3 is TGTGCCAGCAGTTACTCGGCAGGGATGACCTACGAGCAGTACTTC.

This clonotype was observed at least ten times. This chain links TRBV7-9 with TRBJ1-1, with no clear D. The CDR3 has 14 amino acids. Per the germline V gene, CDR1 is SEHNR and CDR2 is FQNEAQ (reference sequence). Trimming left V 1 base short and J 3 bases short, with 9 bases between. DNA of the CDR3: TGTGCCAGCAGCTTAGTACGGGAAGACACTGAAGCTTTCTTT. This codes for CASSLVREDTEAFF.

This clonotype was seen only a few times. The rearrangement joins TRBV7-6 to TRBJ2-5; a possible D gene is TRBD2 (6 bases). Per the germline V gene, CDR1 is SGHVS and CDR2 is FNYEAQ. V dropped 3 bases and J dropped 2 bases, with 7 bases sitting between them. This CDR3 has 13 amino acids. The CDR3 sequence: CASSFGRQETQYF. CDR3 bases: TGTGCCAGCAGCTTCGGGAGACAAGAGACCCAGTACTTC.

This clonotype appeared many times. The chain links TRBV6-5 to TRBJ2-7, with TRBD2 identical over 8 bases. V was pared by 4 bases and J by 0 bases, with 2 bases of the junction left unmatched. The V gene's germline CDR1 is MNHEY and CDR2 SVGAGI. This CDR3 spans 14 amino acids. In nucleotides, the CDR3 is TGTGCCAGCAGTTGGACTAGCTCCTCCTACGAGCAGTACTTC. This sequence encodes CASSWTSSSYEQYF.

The chain links TRBV6-1 to TRBJ2-5; perhaps TRBD1 as D (6 bases). The CDR3 runs to 13 residues. The V gene lost 6 bases and the J gene lost 3 bases, with 11 bases spanning the gap. Germline V gene sequence: CDR1 MNHNS, CDR2 SASEGT. CDR3 residues: CASRAGAEETQYF. The CDR3 nucleotides are TGTGCCAGCAGGGCAGGGGCCGAAGAGACCCAGTACTTC.

This clonotype was counted ten times or more. This chain links TRBV28 with TRBJ2-7; D is ambiguous. Germline V CDR1 and CDR2: MDHEN, SYDVKM. The V end lost 4 bases, the J end lost 3 bases, and 4 bases lay between the germline ends. The CDR3 length is 11 residues. The CDR3 reads CASSSYYEQYF. The CDR3 coding sequence is TGTGCCAGCAGTTCCTACTACGAGCAGTACTTC.

The chain has TRBV12-5 and TRBJ2-2; TRBD1 aligns across 12 bases. Germline CDR1 LGHNT, CDR2 FRNRAP. The ends lost 3 bases at V and 5 bases at J; junction bases unmatched: 16. The CDR3 sequence is 20 residues long. CDR3 sequence reads: CASGFRGPLWDRGRTGELFF. The CDR3 nucleotides are TGTGCTAGTGGTTTTAGGGGTCCCCTTTGGGACAGGGGGCGGACCGGGGAGCTGTTTTTT.

This clonotype was seen ten or more times. The chain combines TRBV7-2 with TRBJ2-4; the D is unclear. This CDR3 has 16 amino acids. V gave up 1 base and J gave up 2 bases, with 12 bases separating them. Per germline, CDR1 SGHTA and CDR2 FQGNSA. The CDR3 protein is CASSLELLGSKNIQYF. CDR3 bases: TGTGCCAGCAGCTTAGAGCTCCTGGGGTCCAAAAACATTCAGTACTTC.

This clonotype was recorded many times. The chain couples TRBV5-1 to TRBJ1-2; 8 nucleotides align to TRBD1. The germline V gene encodes CDR1 SGHRS and CDR2 YFSETQ. This CDR3 is 13 amino acids long. The V gene end was trimmed by 3 bases and the J gene end by 8 bases; junction bases not matched to a gene: 6. CDR3 in amino acids: CASSSQGAKGYTF. Here the CDR3 DNA reads TGCGCCAGCAGCTCTCAGGGGGCTAAGGGCTACACCTTC.